The clone carrying this TCR beta chain was seen only a few times. This CDR3 has 17 amino acids. Trimming took 4 bases from V and 1 from J; bases not matched to a gene: 8. The germline V gene encodes CDR1 MNHEY and CDR2 SMNVEV (reference sequence). The sample is drawn from a study of identical twins. In TCRdb, the 5' RACE reads were re-called with MiXCR into one record per CDR3 protein. The data show about 900,000 distinct CDR3 sequences, with about 12% seen just once and roughly 1.5% held by the top ten. A further study also used this sample, focusing on yellow fever vaccine responses in identical twins.

Sequences were obtained from PBMCs. The chain uses TRBV27 and TRBJ2-4, with 9 bases lining up with TRBD1. The TCR originated in a young woman in good health. This CDR3 reads CASSSIDRGYAKNIQYF. The CDR3 bases are TGTGCCAGCAGTTCTATTGACAGGGGGTACGCCAAAAACATTCAGTACTTC.